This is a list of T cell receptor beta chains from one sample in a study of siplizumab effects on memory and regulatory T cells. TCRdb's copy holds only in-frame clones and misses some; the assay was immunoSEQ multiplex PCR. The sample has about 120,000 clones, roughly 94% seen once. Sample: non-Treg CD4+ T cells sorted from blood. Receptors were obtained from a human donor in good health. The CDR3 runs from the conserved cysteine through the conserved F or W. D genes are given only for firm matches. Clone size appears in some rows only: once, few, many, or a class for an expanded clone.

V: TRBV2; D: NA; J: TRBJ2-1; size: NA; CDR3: CASSEALAQSGKFF; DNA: TGTGCCAGCAGTGAAGCGCTTGCCCAGAGTGGGAAGTTCTTC
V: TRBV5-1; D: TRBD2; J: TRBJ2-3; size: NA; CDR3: CASSTLLAGSDTQYF; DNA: TGCGCCAGCAGCACCCTACTAGCGGGATCAGATACGCAGTATTTT
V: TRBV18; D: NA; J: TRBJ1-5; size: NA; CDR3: CASSPRDLNQPQHF; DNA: TGTGCCAGCTCACCTCGAGACCTCAATCAGCCCCAGCATTTT
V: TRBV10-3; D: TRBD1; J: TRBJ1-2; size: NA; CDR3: CAITEEDRRNYGYTF; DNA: TGTGCCATCACTGAAGAGGACAGGCGCAACTATGGCTACACCTTC
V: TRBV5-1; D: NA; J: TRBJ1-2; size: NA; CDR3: CASSLGQSRRDGYTF; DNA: TGCGCCAGCAGCTTAGGACAGTCCCGGAGGGATGGCTACACCTTC
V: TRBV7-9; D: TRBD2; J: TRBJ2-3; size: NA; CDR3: CASSLITSGRAGTDTQYF; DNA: TGTGCCAGCAGCTTGATCACTAGCGGGAGGGCCGGGACAGATACGCAGTATTTT
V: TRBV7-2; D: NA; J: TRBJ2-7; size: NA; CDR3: CASSLWGGGNGEQYF; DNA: TGTGCCAGCAGCTTATGGGGAGGGGGCAACGGCGAGCAGTACTTC
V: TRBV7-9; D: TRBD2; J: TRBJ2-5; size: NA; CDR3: CASSPGLAVQETQYF; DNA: TGTGCCAGCAGCCCGGGACTAGCGGTCCAAGAGACCCAGTACTTC
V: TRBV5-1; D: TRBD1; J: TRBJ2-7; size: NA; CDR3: CASSRQGATSASAYEQYF; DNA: TGCGCCAGCAGTCGACAGGGGGCCACTAGCGCCTCGGCCTACGAGCAGTACTTC
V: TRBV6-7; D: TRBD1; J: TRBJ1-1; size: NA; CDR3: CASLRTGPAFF; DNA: TGTGCCAGCCTTCGGACAGGCCCAGCTTTCTTT
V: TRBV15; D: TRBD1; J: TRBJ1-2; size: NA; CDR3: CATSGDSNYGYTF; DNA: TGTGCCACCTCGGGGGACAGTAACTATGGCTACACCTTC
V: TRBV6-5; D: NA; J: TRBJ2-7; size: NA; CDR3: CASRGGRGSYEQYF; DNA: TGTGCCAGCAGAGGAGGGCGTGGGTCCTACGAGCAGTACTTC
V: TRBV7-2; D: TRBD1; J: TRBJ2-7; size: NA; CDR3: CASSLQTGYEQYF; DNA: TGTGCCAGCAGCTTACAGACAGGGTACGAGCAGTACTTC
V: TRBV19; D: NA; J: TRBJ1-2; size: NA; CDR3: CASSIPGNYGYTF; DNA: TGTGCCAGTAGTATCCCCGGGAACTATGGCTACACCTTC
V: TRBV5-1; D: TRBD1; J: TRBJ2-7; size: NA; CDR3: CASSLAGQGPYEQYF; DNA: TGCGCCAGCAGCTTGGCGGGACAGGGGCCCTACGAGCAGTACTTC
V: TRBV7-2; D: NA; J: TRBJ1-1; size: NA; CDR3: CASSSDRNTEAFF; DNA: TGTGCCAGCAGCTCCGACAGGAACACTGAAGCTTTCTTT
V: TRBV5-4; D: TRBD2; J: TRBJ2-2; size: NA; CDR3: CASSLGLASGELFF; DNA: TGTGCCAGCAGCTTGGGACTAGCCTCCGGGGAGCTGTTTTTT
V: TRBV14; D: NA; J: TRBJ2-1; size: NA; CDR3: CASSQQGPRDNEQFF; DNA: TGTGCCAGCAGCCAACAGGGACCACGCGACAATGAGCAGTTCTTC
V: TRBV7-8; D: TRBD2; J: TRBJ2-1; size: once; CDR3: CASKPTSFYNEQFF; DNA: TGTGCCAGCAAGCCGACTAGCTTTTACAATGAGCAGTTCTTC
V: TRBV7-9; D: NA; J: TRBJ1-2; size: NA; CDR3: CASSLVAGVGYGYTF; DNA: TGTGCCAGCAGCTTAGTAGCAGGGGTCGGCTATGGCTACACCTTC
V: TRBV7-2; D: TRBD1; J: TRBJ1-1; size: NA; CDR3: CASSLDRGVEAFF; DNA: TGTGCCAGCAGCTTAGACAGGGGGGTTGAAGCTTTCTTT
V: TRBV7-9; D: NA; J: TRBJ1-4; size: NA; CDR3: CASSLYPEKLFF; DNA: TGTGCCAGCAGCCTGTACCCTGAAAAACTGTTTTTT
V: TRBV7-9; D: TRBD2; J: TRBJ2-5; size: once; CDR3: CASSSGTSGQETQYF; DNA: TGTGCCAGCAGCTCCGGGACTAGCGGCCAAGAGACCCAGTACTTC
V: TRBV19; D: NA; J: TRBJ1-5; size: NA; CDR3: CASSRGYNQPQHF; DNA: TGTGCCAGCAGCAGGGGTTACAATCAGCCCCAGCATTTT
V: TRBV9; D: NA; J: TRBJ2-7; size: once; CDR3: CASSAQGHPSYEQYF; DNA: TGTGCCAGCAGCGCCCAGGGACACCCCTCCTACGAGCAGTACTTC
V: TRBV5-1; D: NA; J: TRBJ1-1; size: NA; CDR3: CASSLRGTEAFF; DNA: TGCGCCAGCAGCTTAAGGGGTACTGAAGCTTTCTTT
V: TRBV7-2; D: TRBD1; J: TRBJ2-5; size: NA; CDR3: CASSSAGTGVETQYF; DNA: TGTGCCAGCAGCTCGGCCGGGACAGGGGTTGAGACCCAGTACTTC
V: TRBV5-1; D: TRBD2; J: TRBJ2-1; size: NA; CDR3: CASSSGTSGYNEQFF; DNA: TGCGCCAGCAGTTCCGGGACTAGCGGGTACAATGAGCAGTTCTTC
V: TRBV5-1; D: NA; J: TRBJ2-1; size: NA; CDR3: CASRGANEQFF; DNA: TGCGCCAGCAGAGGGGCGAATGAGCAGTTCTTC
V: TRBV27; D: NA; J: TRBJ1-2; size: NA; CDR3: CASSEQGMNYGYTF; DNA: TGTGCCAGCAGCGAGCAGGGGATGAACTATGGCTACACCTTC
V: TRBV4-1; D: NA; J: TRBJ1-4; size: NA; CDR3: CASSRVANEKLFF; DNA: TGCGCCAGCAGCAGGGTTGCTAATGAAAAACTGTTTTTT